Following are 28 T cell receptor beta chains from one sample sequenced in a study of blood T cell repertoires in COVID-19. Assay used: immunoSEQ multiplex PCR; TCRdb lists only in-frame clones, some missing. The sample carries about 300,000 clones, 80% to 90% recorded once. The sample was PBMCs or T cells enriched from blood (not recorded which). The receptors come from a man in his thirties or forties who had recovered from COVID-19.

In this sample, this clone turned up a few times. The chain recombines TRBV6-6 with TRBJ2-1; 8 bases fit TRBD2. The CDR3 sequence is 16 residues long. V lost 5 bases to trimming and J lost 2 bases; unmatched junction nucleotides: 8. Germline CDR1 reads MNHNY; CDR2 reads SVGAGI (reference sequence). The CDR3 DNA sequence: TGTGCCAGCAGTACCCGGGGTAGCGGGGCCTACAATGAGCAGTTCTTC. As protein: CASSTRGSGAYNEQFF.

V gene TRBV5-6 combines with J gene TRBJ2-7; TRBD1 aligns across 12 bases. V shed 3 bases, J shed 4 bases, and the junction held 2 bases outside the gene matches. CDR1 and CDR2 (germline): SGHDT, YYEEEE. The CDR3 consists of 14 residues. The CDR3, as DNA: TGTGCCAGCAGCTGGGACAGGGGGCGGTACGAGCAGTACTTC. Translation gives CASSWDRGRYEQYF. The full variable domain, in which reference TRBV5-6 and TRBJ2-7 provide the parts outside the CDR3, is DAGVTQSPTHLIKTRGQQVTLRCSPKSGHDTVSWYQQALGQGPQFIFQYYEEEERQRGNFPDRFSGHQFPNYSSELNVNALLLGDSALYLCASSWDRGRYEQYFGPGTRLTVT.

V gene TRBV24-1 combines with J gene TRBJ1-5; TRBD1 matches at 10 bases. The CDR3 has 15 amino acids. Unmatched junction bases numbered 2, after V lost 4 bases and J lost 3 bases. Germline loops: CDR1 KGHDR, CDR2 SFDVKD. For the CDR3, the DNA is TGTGCCACCAGTGAACGACAGGGGGCCAATCAGCCCCAGCATTTT. Amino acid sequence: CATSERQGANQPQHF.

This clone was seen a single time. The gene calls are TRBV6-5 and TRBJ2-7; TRBD1 aligns across 7 bases. Germline trimming cut 9 bases from V and 4 bases from J; bases unmatched to any gene: 9. This CDR3 contains 13 residues. CDR1 MNHEY and CDR2 SVGAGI come from the germline V gene. The CDR3: CASQPGQSYEQYF. The CDR3 DNA is TGTGCCAGTCAACCGGGACAGAGTTACGAGCAGTACTTC.

This sequence joins TRBV6-1 and TRBJ1-4; a possible D gene is TRBD1 (5 bases). This CDR3 is built from 17 residues. The germline gives CDR1 MNHNS, CDR2 SASEGT. With 1 base removed from V and 0 bases from J, the gap between germline ends came to 12 bases. CDR3 amino acids: CASSEGKGKATNEKLFF. In DNA, the CDR3 is TGTGCCAGCAGTGAAGGTAAGGGGAAAGCAACTAATGAAAAACTGTTTTTT.

This chain uses TRBV30 with TRBJ2-1; tentatively, D is TRBD2 (5 bases). The CDR3 consists of 11 residues. The V end was cut by 4 bases, the J end by 9 bases, with 10 bases between. Germline CDR1 is GTSNPN and CDR2 is SVGIG (reference sequence). The CDR3 sequence is CAWTEGFEQFF. DNA of the CDR3: TGTGCCTGGACTGAGGGCTTTGAGCAGTTCTTC.

V gene TRBV5-1 combines with J gene TRBJ1-2, with a possible D match to TRBD1 (5 bases). V dropped 2 bases and J dropped 8 bases, with 13 bases sitting between them. The CDR3 sequence is 13 residues long. CDR1 is SGHRS and CDR2 is YFSETQ in the germline V gene. The CDR3 sequence: CASSFDSVSGYTF. DNA of the CDR3: TGCGCCAGCAGCTTTGACAGCGTGTCGGGCTACACCTTC.

J is TRBJ2-7 and V is TRBV30; D possibly corresponds to TRBD1 (7 bases). Germline V gene lookup returns CDR1 GTSNPN and CDR2 SVGIG (reference sequence). The length of the CDR3 is 14 residues. The V end was cut by 6 bases, the J end by 1 base, with 16 bases between. In DNA form, the CDR3 reads TGTGCCTGCACCGCGGAGGGGGCTTCCTACGAGCAGTACTTC. This encodes CACTAEGASYEQYF.

The chain links TRBV7-9 to TRBJ2-1; maybe TRBD1 (6 bases). This CDR3 spans 15 amino acids. Germline V CDR1 and CDR2: SEHNR, FQNEAQ (reference sequence). Trimming took 5 bases from V and 5 from J, leaving 16 bases between them. For the CDR3, the DNA is TGTGCCAGCAGCCCTAACAGGGCCCTCCACAATGAGCAGTTCTTC. It specifies CASSPNRALHNEQFF. The full variable domain, its missing parts supplied by reference TRBV7-9 and TRBJ2-1, is DTGVSQNPRHKITKRGQNVTFRCDPISEHNRLYWYRQTLGQGPEFLTYFQNEAQLEKSRLLSDRFSAERPKGSFSTLEIQRTEQGDSAMYLCASSPNRALHNEQFFGPGTRLTVL.

J is TRBJ1-2 and V is TRBV29-1; tentatively, D is TRBD1 (5 bases). The CDR3 covers 12 residues. Germline CDR1 is SQVTM and CDR2 is ANQGSEA. V shed 7 bases and J shed 8 bases, with 17 bases lying between them. DNA of the CDR3: TGCAGCGCCCATGGGGGACTGGGGGGCTACACCTTC. Its protein is CSAHGGLGGYTF.

The chain is built from TRBV14 and TRBJ1-2, with D uncertain. Germline V gene lookup returns CDR1 SGHDN and CDR2 FVKESK. V was cut by 2 bases and J by 4 bases, with 8 bases left in between. The CDR3 is 13 amino acids. Written as DNA, the CDR3 is TGTGCCAGCAGCCAACGAGGCGGCTATGGCTACACCTTC. This gives the protein CASSQRGGYGYTF.

This clone was recorded only once. This chain links TRBV30 with TRBJ2-7; 15 bases are a match to TRBD2. The junction had 4 bases not matched to a gene; V was cut back by 4 bases and J by 3 bases. In germline, CDR1 is GTSNPN, CDR2 SVGIG (reference sequence). CDR3 length equals 15 residues. The chain's CDR3 is CAWTPGLAGGYEQYF. In nucleotides, the CDR3 is TGTGCCTGGACACCGGGACTAGCGGGGGGCTACGAGCAGTACTTC.

The CDR3 region is CATSDGTGVGNSPLHF. The CDR3 coding sequence is TGTGCCACCAGTGACGGGACAGGCGTTGGGAATTCACCCCTCCACTTT. This rearrangement joins TRBV24-1 to TRBJ1-6, with 8 bases identical to TRBD1. Germline-derived CDR1 and CDR2 are KGHDR and SFDVKD. This CDR3 contains 16 residues. With 4 bases clipped from V and 7 bases from J, the junction kept 8 bases outside the gene matches.

The V gene is TRBV18, the J gene TRBJ1-2; D remains ambiguous. The germline V and J ends were trimmed by 3 bases and 7 bases, with 12 bases remaining between them. The germline V gene encodes CDR1 KGHSH and CDR2 LQKENI. This CDR3 has 13 residues. The CDR3 region has the DNA TGTGCCAGCTCACCTGAAACGCTAAGTGGCTACACCTTC. This codes for CASSPETLSGYTF.

CDR3 nucleotide sequence: TGTGCCAGCAGCTTGTCAGGGACTGAAGCTTTCTTT. It specifies CASSLSGTEAFF. This chain uses TRBV11-3 with TRBJ1-1, with D tentatively TRBD1 (5 bases). Germline CDR1 reads SGHNT; CDR2 reads YENEEA. Trimming stripped 3 bases from V and 5 bases from J, with 7 bases between. CDR3 size: 12 residues.

The chain has TRBV5-5 and TRBJ1-1, with 10 bases that match TRBD1. The CDR3 totals 15 residues. With 5 bases clipped from V and 1 base from J, the junction kept 5 bases outside the gene matches. The germline V gene encodes CDR1 SGHKS and CDR2 YYEKEE (reference sequence). The CDR3 sequence: CASSRTGGSNTEAFF. In DNA form, the CDR3 reads TGTGCCAGCAGTCGGACAGGGGGTTCGAACACTGAAGCTTTCTTT.

The chain links TRBV6-1 to TRBJ2-5, with unresolved D. The V gene's germline CDR1 is MNHNS and CDR2 SASEGT. Trimming cost V 0 bases and J 1 base, with 9 bases left between them. CDR3 length: 15 residues. CDR3 sequence: CASSEAHRFQETQYF. The CDR3 DNA is TGTGCCAGCAGTGAAGCGCACCGGTTCCAAGAGACCCAGTACTTC.

This clone was seen a single time. This chain connects TRBV5-8 to TRBJ2-1; TRBD1 might be the D (6 bases). Between the trimmed V and J ends, which lost 4 bases and 6 bases, there was a span of 17 bases. The germline V gene encodes CDR1 SGHTS and CDR2 YDEGEE. This CDR3 is built from 15 residues. The CDR3 region has the DNA TGTGCCAGCAGCGGATTATACAGGGCCTCCAATGAGCAGTTCTTC. As protein: CASSGLYRASNEQFF.

The gene calls are TRBV28 and TRBJ1-6, with D hard to call. CDR1 is MDHEN and CDR2 is SYDVKM in the germline V gene. The CDR3 runs 14 residues. Deletions cut 3 bases from V and 10 bases from J, with 13 bases between. CDR3 coding DNA: TGTGCCAGCAGTTTGCCCGGGGTGGAGTCACCCCTCCACTTT. Encoded protein: CASSLPGVESPLHF. Together with reference TRBV28 and TRBJ1-6, the CDR3 gives the full variable domain: DVKVTQSSRYLVKRTGEKVFLECVQDMDHENMFWYRQDPGLGLRLIYFSYDVKMKEKGDIPEGYSVSREKKERFSLILESASTNQTSMYLCASSLPGVESPLHFGNGTRLTVT.

This chain uses TRBV7-2 with TRBJ2-7; TRBD2 aligns across 9 bases. V shed 3 bases, J shed 5 bases, and the junction held 11 bases outside the gene matches. Germline V lookup: CDR1 SGHTA, CDR2 FQGNSA. The CDR3 spans 16 residues. The CDR3 DNA reads as TGTGCCAGCAGCTTTCCAGCGGGAGGAATCGGCAACGAGCAGTACTTC. Protein sequence: CASSFPAGGIGNEQYF.

As to this clone: Other DNA sequences in the same sample also yield this CDR3. The J gene is TRBJ1-2, the V gene TRBV18, with a possible D match to TRBD1 (5 bases). V was pared by 2 bases and J by 2 bases, with 6 bases between. Germline CDR1 and CDR2: KGHSH and LQKENI. This CDR3 contains 13 residues. The CDR3 reads CASSPDSNYGYTF. The CDR3 coding sequence is TGTGCCAGCTCACCAGACAGCAACTATGGCTACACCTTC. Full variable domain (rest looked up from reference TRBV18 and TRBJ1-2): NAGVMQNPRHLVRRRGQEARLRCSPMKGHSHVYWYRQLPEEGLKFMVYLQKENIIDESGMPKERFSAEFPKEGPSILRIQQVVRGDSAAYFCASSPDSNYGYTFGSGTRLTVV.

CDR3 amino acids: CASGWAGSSYNEQFF. As DNA, the CDR3 is TGTGCCAGCGGATGGGCAGGAAGCTCCTACAATGAGCAGTTCTTC. The rearrangement uses TRBV3-1 (or the pseudogene TRBV3-2) and TRBJ2-1; D is unclear. Germline assignment: CDR1 LGHDT and CDR2 YNNKEL (reference sequence). The germline V and J ends were trimmed by 8 bases and 0 bases, with 14 bases remaining between them. This CDR3 comprises 15 residues.

The chain links TRBV5-1 to TRBJ2-1, with 7 bases aligning to TRBD1. This CDR3 region has 15 residues. Looked up from germline, CDR1 is SGHRS and CDR2 is YFSETQ. Losses at the gene ends were 3 bases for V and 7 bases for J; bases not matched to a gene: 10. CDR3 sequence: CASSWEKLQGNEQFF. The CDR3 nucleotides are TGCGCCAGCAGCTGGGAGAAGCTACAGGGGAATGAGCAGTTCTTC.

The chain employs TRBV5-1 and TRBJ2-7; 9 bases line up with TRBD1. Germline V gene data show CDR1 as SGHRS and CDR2 as YFSETQ. V gave up 0 bases and J gave up 0 bases; unmatched junction bases: 7. This CDR3 is built from 17 residues. CDR3 loop: CASSLVSGQGSSYEQYF. As DNA, the CDR3 is TGCGCCAGCAGCTTGGTATCAGGACAGGGGAGCTCCTACGAGCAGTACTTC.

The V and J genes are TRBV7-2 and TRBJ1-2, with D possibly being TRBD1 (5 bases). This CDR3 contains 13 residues. Germline V gives CDR1 SGHTA, CDR2 FQGNSA. V dropped 3 bases and J dropped 6 bases, with 11 bases sitting between them. The CDR3 DNA reads as TGTGCCAGCAGCTTTGCAGGGTTGGATGGCTACACCTTC. Its translation is CASSFAGLDGYTF.

This chain uses TRBV12-3 or TRBV12-4 with TRBJ2-7; 7 nucleotides match TRBD1. J was trimmed by 3 bases and V by 4 bases; bases with no gene match: 0. This CDR3 has 12 residues. In nucleotides, the CDR3 is TGTGCCAGCAGTTGGGACAGCTACGAGCAGTACTTC. Protein product: CASSWDSYEQYF.

The J gene is TRBJ2-7, the V gene TRBV28; 9 nucleotides align to TRBD1. The CDR3 consists of 15 residues. Germline trimming cut 6 bases from V and 6 bases from J; bases unmatched to any gene: 12. CDR1 and CDR2 from the germline V gene are MDHEN and SYDVKM. The CDR3 is CASSRIRDRESEQYF. As DNA, the CDR3 is TGTGCCAGCAGCCGTATCCGGGACAGGGAATCCGAGCAGTACTTC.

The chain carries TRBV4-1 and TRBJ1-1, with D unclear. The CDR3 spans 15 residues. In germline, CDR1 is MGHRA, CDR2 YSYEKL. Trimming took off 7 bases at V and 4 bases at J, with 19 bases between the two ends. The CDR3 coding sequence is TGCGCCAGCACTAGTCCTACCCGGGGAGGCACTGAAGCTTTCTTT. Its translation: CASTSPTRGGTEAFF.